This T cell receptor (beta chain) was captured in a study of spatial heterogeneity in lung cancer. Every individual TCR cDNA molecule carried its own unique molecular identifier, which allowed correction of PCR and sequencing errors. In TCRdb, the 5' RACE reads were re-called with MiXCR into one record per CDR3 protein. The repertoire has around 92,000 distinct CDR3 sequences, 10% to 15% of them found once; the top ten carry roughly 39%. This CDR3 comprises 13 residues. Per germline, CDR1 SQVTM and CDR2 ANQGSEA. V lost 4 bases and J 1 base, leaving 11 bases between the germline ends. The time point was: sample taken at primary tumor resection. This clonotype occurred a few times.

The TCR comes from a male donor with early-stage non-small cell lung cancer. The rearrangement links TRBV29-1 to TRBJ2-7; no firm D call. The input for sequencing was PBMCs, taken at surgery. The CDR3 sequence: CSVAQFVSYEQYF. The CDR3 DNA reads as TGCAGCGTTGCCCAATTTGTTTCCTACGAGCAGTACTTC.